These 14 T cell receptor beta chains originate from one sample sequenced in a study of spatial heterogeneity in lung cancer. Documented time point: sample taken at primary tumor resection. From tumor, nontumor lung or frozen PBMC, whole RNA was taken unsorted for sequencing. Via MiXCR, TCRdb re-called the 5' RACE reads, giving one row per CDR3 protein. The sample shows around 11,000 distinct CDR3 sequences, approximately 6.7% of them seen only once. This material consisted of PBMCs, taken at surgery. The source is a male donor with early-stage non-small cell lung cancer.

This clonotype was counted many times. Little can be read into the size of this beta chain, an off-target read in a library designed for alpha chains. The V call is TRBV5-1, the J call TRBJ2-5; D remains unclear. V lost 0 bases to trimming and J lost 6 bases, with 3 bases between them. In germline, CDR1 is SGHRS, CDR2 YFSETQ. There are 11 residues in the CDR3. The CDR3 DNA sequence: TGCGCCAGCAGCTTGGAGAAGACCCAGTACTTC. Translation gives CASSLEKTQYF.

In regard to this clonotype: This beta chain appears as a stray read in a library generated for alpha chains; its size is not informative. The chain employs TRBV7-8 and TRBJ1-1; D is perhaps TRBD1 (5 bases). Between the trimmed V and J ends, which lost 0 bases and 4 bases, there was a span of 12 bases. The CDR3 is made up of 15 amino acids. CDR1 and CDR2 (germline): SGHVS, FQNEAQ. DNA for the CDR3: TGTGCCAGCAGCTTAGCTGGGGGGATGAGCACTGAAGCTTTCTTT. It specifies CASSLAGGMSTEAFF.

In the case of this clonotype: This beta chain slipped into a library made for alpha chains as a stray read, so its size is not meaningful. The gene calls are TRBV20-1 and TRBJ2-1, with TRBD2 identical over 9 bases. The trim removed 6 bases at V and 7 bases at J, leaving 10 bases unmatched. Germline V CDR1 and CDR2: DFQATT, SNEGSKA (reference sequence). The CDR3 sequence is 14 residues long. The CDR3 region has the DNA TGCAGTGCCAAACCCCCTAGCGGGAAGAATGAGCAGTTCTTC. Encoded protein: CSAKPPSGKNEQFF.

This clonotype appeared a few times. Within a library made for alpha chains, this beta chain is off target, and its count is uninformative. V gene TRBV20-1 combines with J gene TRBJ2-7, with 8 bases identical to TRBD2. Germline loops: CDR1 DFQATT, CDR2 SNEGSKA (reference sequence). This CDR3 spans 14 amino acids. V dropped 1 base and J dropped 5; count of bases not matched to a gene: 7. The CDR3 DNA reads TGCAGTGCTAGAGGGGGTTGGCGGGAGGACGAGCAGTACTTC. Amino acid sequence: CSARGGWREDEQYF.

This clonotype was observed many times. This beta chain turned up in a library designed for alpha chains; as an off-target read, its abundance says little. Written as DNA, the CDR3 is TGTGCCAGCAGCTTAGCCGGGACTAACACAGATACGCAGTATTTT. The encoded protein is CASSLAGTNTDTQYF. The chain combines TRBV7-8 with TRBJ2-3, with TRBD2 identical over 7 bases. CDR1 is SGHVS and CDR2 is FQNEAQ in the germline V gene. Trimming cost V 0 bases and J 2 bases; bases outside gene matches: 2. The CDR3 contains 15 residues.

This clonotype was counted ten times or more. For a library built for alpha chains, this beta chain is a stray read; little rests on its size. The V call is TRBV7-2, the J call TRBJ1-2, with 7 positions matching TRBD1. The V gene end was trimmed by 5 bases and the J gene end by 9 bases; junction bases not matched to a gene: 15. Germline values: CDR1 SGHTA, CDR2 FQGNSA. The CDR3 has 15 residues. This chain's CDR3 is CASSAPGTVGRSYTF. DNA of the CDR3: TGTGCCAGCAGCGCGCCTGGGACAGTTGGACGGAGCTACACCTTC.

This clonotype was seen ten or more times. This beta chain turned up in a library designed for alpha chains; as an off-target read, its abundance says little. The rearrangement links TRBV4-1 to TRBJ2-5; 13 nucleotides line up with TRBD2. Germline lookup yields CDR1 MGHRA and CDR2 YSYEKL. There are 17 residues in the CDR3. V shed 0 bases, J shed 5 bases, and the junction held 6 bases outside the gene matches. CDR3 residues: CASSQDWGLAGFETQYF. CDR3 DNA: TGCGCCAGCAGCCAAGATTGGGGACTAGCGGGATTTGAGACCCAGTACTTC.

This clonotype was seen a handful of times. This beta chain lies outside the target of a library built for alpha chains; its clone size means little. This chain connects TRBV7-9 to TRBJ2-3; D remains unclear. Germline V gives CDR1 SEHNR, CDR2 FQNEAQ (reference sequence). The V end was cut by 6 bases, the J end by 3 bases, with 16 bases between. CDR3 size: 15 residues. The CDR3 DNA follows: TGTGCCAGCAGGAGGTCAGGCCCCCTGACAGATACGCAGTATTTT. Protein product: CASRRSGPLTDTQYF.

This clonotype was recorded at least ten times. The library was built for alpha chains, so this beta chain is an off-target read and its size means little. This chain links TRBV2 with TRBJ2-7; TRBD2 is a possible D gene (5 bases). Deletions cut 8 bases from V and 7 bases from J, with 15 bases between. Germline V gene sequence: CDR1 SNHLY, CDR2 FYNNEI. CDR3 length: 12 residues. CDR3 loop: CASEDWGWEQYF. The CDR3 bases are TGTGCCAGCGAGGACTGGGGATGGGAGCAGTACTTC. Full variable domain (missing parts from reference TRBV2 and TRBJ2-7): EPEVTQTPSHQVTQMGQEVILRCVPISNHLYFYWYRQILGQKVEFLVSFYNNEISEKSEIFDDQFSVERPDGSNFTLKIRSTKLEDSAMYFCASEDWGWEQYFGPGTRLTVT.

This clonotype was counted at least ten times. Found in a library prepared for alpha chains, this beta chain is an off-target read, and its abundance has little meaning. The V gene is TRBV28, the J gene TRBJ2-7, with 14 bases fitting TRBD2. The germline V gene encodes CDR1 MDHEN and CDR2 SYDVKM. The V gene end was trimmed by 5 bases and the J gene end by 6 bases; junction bases not matched to a gene: 6. The CDR3 contains 15 residues. The CDR3: CASSPRTSGRPEQYF. CDR3 DNA sequence: TGTGCCAGCAGTCCAAGGACTAGCGGGAGGCCCGAGCAGTACTTC.

This clonotype was seen only a few times. This beta chain appears as a stray read in a library generated for alpha chains; its size is not informative. The chain carries TRBV7-9 and TRBJ1-2; unclear D gene. The CDR3 contains 14 residues. Germline CDR1 is SEHNR and CDR2 is FQNEAQ (reference sequence). Trimming removed 5 bases at V and 8 bases at J, with 18 bases between. The CDR3 sequence: CASSPNGPAGGYTF. The DNA for the CDR3 is TGTGCCAGCAGCCCTAACGGGCCCGCGGGAGGCTACACCTTC. Full variable domain (outside the CDR3, taken from reference TRBV7-9 and TRBJ1-2): DTGVSQNPRHKITKRGQNVTFRCDPISEHNRLYWYRQTLGQGPEFLTYFQNEAQLEKSRLLSDRFSAERPKGSFSTLEIQRTEQGDSAMYLCASSPNGPAGGYTFGSGTRLTVV.

This clonotype has at least ten counts. For a library built for alpha chains, this beta chain is a stray read; little rests on its size. V usage is TRBV18 and J usage is TRBJ1-1; tentatively, D is TRBD1 (5 bases). The CDR3 has 16 residues. CDR1 and CDR2 (germline): KGHSH, LQKENI. Trimming left V 0 bases short and J 0 bases short, with 11 bases between. The CDR3 sequence: CASSPPPGPLNTEAFF. In DNA, the CDR3 is TGTGCCAGCTCACCACCGCCAGGGCCGTTGAACACTGAAGCTTTCTTT.

The sample holds many counts of this clonotype. Because this beta chain is a stray read in a library intended to capture alpha chains, its abundance should not be given much weight. The chain couples TRBV5-1 to TRBJ2-5; TRBD2 matches 8 bases. The CDR3 extends over 15 amino acids. Germline CDR1 is SGHRS and CDR2 is YFSETQ. The V and J ends lost 3 bases and 2 bases, in that order; junction bases with no gene match: 6. The CDR3 here is CASSSQPGGQETQYF. CDR3 bases: TGCGCCAGCAGCTCGCAGCCGGGAGGGCAAGAGACCCAGTACTTC.

There are a few counts of this clonotype. A library prepared for alpha chains yielded this beta chain as an off-target read; its size is of little meaning. CDR3 DNA: TGCAGTGCTAGACTCGTGAGCCCTCAGGATACGCAGTATTTT. Amino acids: CSARLVSPQDTQYF. The V gene is TRBV20-1, the J gene TRBJ2-3; D is uncertain. The CDR3 sequence is 14 residues long. Germline CDR1 reads DFQATT; CDR2 reads SNEGSKA (reference sequence). With 2 bases removed from V and 6 bases from J, the gap between germline ends came to 15 bases.